This T cell receptor beta chain was found in a study of T cells expressing NK-cell markers. The CDR3 is made up of 16 amino acids. CDR1 and CDR2 from the germline V gene are KGHDR and SFDVKD. TCRdb reanalyzed the 5' RACE reads and collapses them to one entry per CDR3 protein, without DNA. The table for this sample gives 400,000 to 450,000 distinct CDR3 sequences. Worth noting for this clonotype: Its cognate antigen is unknown.

Notes on the study in general: These same clonotypes (in several donors) also led the CD3+CD56-NKG2C+ fraction.

The chain carries TRBV24-1 and TRBJ2-1; TCRdb gives TRBD1 as the D gene, but with no DNA this cannot be confirmed. The source of this sequence is a woman between 18 and 75 years old in good health. Sequences were obtained from blood T cells: a sorted CD56 or NKG2C T cell subset, CD4+ or CD8+ T cells, or bulk PBMC T cells (not recorded which). CDR3 amino acids: CATSESGGWLGTEQFF.